These 7 T cell receptor beta chains were sequenced from one sample in a study of OX40 agonist ivuxolimab in advanced cancers. The library was built by means of the immunoSEQ multiplex PCR assay. TCRdb carries this immuneACCESS record with in-frame sequences only. Its versions omit some clonotypes, under half of them owing to an unresolved V gene in the studies checked, with the rest unexplained. The sample table lists about 110,000 clones, around 93% of them with a count of one. The ten largest make up about 1.2% of the sample. This specimen was CD4+ or CD8+ T cells sorted from blood, taken in a trial of the OX40 agonist ivuxolimab. These receptors came from an adult with an advanced solid tumor such as melanoma, head and neck, liver or kidney cancer.

The chain uses TRBV7-3 and TRBJ2-2, with TRBD2 matching over 7 bases. J lost 4 bases, V lost 5 bases, and 4 bases had no gene match. In germline, CDR1 is SGHTA, CDR2 FQGTGA. The length of the CDR3 is 14 residues. CDR3 nucleotides: TGTGCCAGCAGCCGGGACTACCTCACCGGGGAGCTGTTTTTT. It is translated as CASSRDYLTGELFF.

The V call is TRBV5-1, the J call TRBJ1-3; D ambiguous. CDR3 length: 15 residues. CDR1 and CDR2 (germline): SGHRS, YFSETQ. V lost 4 bases and J 0 bases, leaving 11 bases between the germline ends. The CDR3 sequence is CASSPELASGNTIYF. The CDR3 coding sequence is TGCGCCAGCAGCCCTGAGCTGGCCTCTGGAAACACCATATATTTT.

The chain is built from TRBV4-3 and TRBJ2-7; 7 positions match TRBD1. V trimming: 5 bases; J trimming: 5 bases; junction bases outside the gene matches: 6. The germline V gene has CDR1 LGHNA and CDR2 YSLEER. This CDR3 has 13 amino acids. DNA of the CDR3: TGCGCCAGCAGCGCTCAACAGGGGAACGAGCAGTACTTC. Its translation is CASSAQQGNEQYF.

The chain is built from TRBV30 and TRBJ2-5, with 11 bases aligning to TRBD2. Germline-derived CDR1 and CDR2 are GTSNPN and SVGIG (reference sequence). V dropped 1 base and J dropped 1; count of bases not matched to a gene: 8. The CDR3 covers 17 residues. The CDR3 DNA sequence: TGTGCCTGGAGTGATTTAGCGGGAGGGAGGGGCCAAGAGACCCAGTACTTC. Protein sequence: CAWSDLAGGRGQETQYF.

The V and J genes are TRBV5-1 and TRBJ2-5; D call uncertain. Looked up from germline, CDR1 is SGHRS and CDR2 is YFSETQ. CDR3 length: 13 residues. V lost 0 bases, J lost 2 bases, and 5 bases lay in between. As DNA, the CDR3 is TGCGCCAGCAGCTTGGACCAACAAGAGACCCAGTACTTC. Translated, it gives CASSLDQQETQYF.

V and J are TRBV5-1 and TRBJ1-1, with TRBD1 matching over 9 bases. The germline gives CDR1 SGHRS, CDR2 YFSETQ. V lost 3 bases to trimming and J lost 3 bases; unmatched junction nucleotides: 6. CDR3 length: 15 residues. The CDR3 sequence: CASSWGTGRDTEAFF. DNA for the CDR3: TGCGCCAGCAGCTGGGGGACAGGGCGCGACACTGAAGCTTTCTTT.

The J gene is TRBJ1-5, the V gene TRBV19, with a possible D match to TRBD1 (5 bases). Per the germline V gene, CDR1 is LNHDA and CDR2 is SQIVND (reference sequence). V lost 5 bases and J 7 bases, leaving 18 bases between the germline ends. The CDR3 length is 15 residues. This CDR3 is CASSFSGRVEQPQHF. In DNA, the CDR3 is TGTGCCAGTAGTTTTAGTGGCAGGGTTGAGCAGCCCCAGCATTTT. Full variable domain (rest looked up from reference TRBV19 and TRBJ1-5): DGGITQSPKYLFRKEGQNVTLSCEQNLNHDAMYWYRQDPGQGLRLIYYSQIVNDFQKGDIAEGYSVSREKKESFPLTVTSAQKNPTAFYLCASSFSGRVEQPQHFGDGTRLSIL.